This TCR beta chain appears in the sequencing data of a study of blood T cell repertoires in COVID-19. V lost 3 bases to trimming and J lost 4 bases, with 7 bases between them. The CDR3 has 12 amino acids. Germline CDR1 is DFQATT and CDR2 is SNEGSKA (reference sequence). This clone is a singleton in its sample. Libraries were prepared by immunoSEQ multiplex PCR; TCRdb keeps only in-frame clonotypes and omits some of them. This table has 200,000 to 250,000 clones, about 84% appearing once. The sequenced sample consisted of PBMCs or T cells enriched from blood (not recorded which). This clonotype originated in a man in his sixties who had recovered from COVID-19. The chain is built from TRBV20-1 and TRBJ1-5; no clear D. The CDR3 is CSASGGNQPQHF. CDR3 coding DNA: TGCAGTGCTAGTGGAGGGAATCAGCCCCAGCATTTT.